A selection of T cell receptor beta chains follows, all from one sample in a study of control samples from healthy donors and cancer patients. The method was immunoSEQ multiplex PCR; TCRdb's version includes in-frame clones alone and lacks a portion of them. The table has 150,000 to 200,000 clones, approximately 90% seen once; the top ten hold around 12%. The sample was blood. All receptors derive from a man aged 25 to 40 in good health. CDR3s include the opening cysteine and the closing phenylalanine or tryptophan. D genes are given only for firm matches. The size of a clone is reported for some rows only, either as once, few or many, or as a class for expanded clones.

D gene	clone size	V gene	J gene	CDR3 DNA	CDR3 protein
TRBD1	.	TRBV7-9	TRBJ1-6	TGTGCCAGCAGCCTTACAGGGGGCCAGGGGTATGATTCACCCCTCCACTTT	CASSLTGGQGYDSPLHF
TRBD2	.	TRBV2	TRBJ2-7	TGTGCCAGCAGTGAAGCTGGCGGGGGTTTCTACGAGCAGTACTTC	CASSEAGGGFYEQYF
.	.	TRBV20-1	TRBJ1-6	TGCAGTGCCCCTGAAGGTCCACCCCTCCACTTT	CSAPEGPPLHF
.	.	TRBV19	TRBJ2-2	TGTGCCAGTAGTCGACAGGGACTTACCGGGGAGCTGTTTTTT	CASSRQGLTGELFF
.	.	TRBV2	TRBJ1-5	TGTGCCAGCGGGATTTCAGCCGTTCCCGGGCCATTCAATCAGCCCCAGCATTTT	CASGISAVPGPFNQPQHF
.	.	TRBV6-5	TRBJ1-2	TGTGCCAGCAGTTACTCGACTCGGACAGATTATGGCTACACCTTC	CASSYSTRTDYGYTF
.	.	TRBV28	TRBJ1-4	TGTGCCAGCAGTCCCGCTTACCAGGGCACTAATGAAAAACTGTTTTTT	CASSPAYQGTNEKLFF
.	.	TRBV2	TRBJ1-5	TGTGCCAGCAGTTCAGACGGGACCCAGCCCCAGCATTTT	CASSSDGTQPQHF
TRBD1	.	TRBV6-5	TRBJ1-1	TGTGCCAGCAGACGACAGGGTGAAGCTTTCTTT	CASRRQGEAFF
.	once	TRBV24-1	TRBJ1-1	TGTGCCACCAGGGGGCAAGGGAACACTGAAGCTTTCTTT	CATRGQGNTEAFF
.	.	TRBV28	TRBJ1-5	TGTGCCAGCAATCCTCGGGGGGGTCCCAATCAGCCCCAGCATTTT	CASNPRGGPNQPQHF
TRBD2	.	TRBV29-1	TRBJ2-1	TGCAGCGTGTGGGGGACTAGCAGATATGAGCAGTTCTTC	CSVWGTSRYEQFF
.	.	TRBV3-1/TRBV3-2	TRBJ2-5	TGTGCCAGCAGCCAAGATAGGGTTGGGCAAGAGACCCAGTACTTC	CASSQDRVGQETQYF
.	.	TRBV12-1	TRBJ2-2	TGTGCCAGCAGCACTGAATACACCATTACCGGGGAGCTGTTTTTT	CASSTEYTITGELFF
.	.	TRBV2	TRBJ1-2	TGTGCCAGCAGACCCCGGGACGGCTACACCTTC	CASRPRDGYTF
.	.	TRBV11-2	TRBJ1-2	TGTGCCAGCAGCCCGCCGGTTGGAGGCGGTAACTATGGCTACACCTTC	CASSPPVGGGNYGYTF
.	.	TRBV6-6	TRBJ2-7	TGTGCCAGCAGTTACTCGAGTACTGAGGGCGAGCAGTACTTC	CASSYSSTEGEQYF
.	.	TRBV18	TRBJ2-5	TGTGCCAGCTCACCGAGGACCGCGGAAGAGACCCAGTACTTC	CASSPRTAEETQYF
.	.	TRBV19	TRBJ1-2	TGTGCCAGTAGTATGGACACTGATGGCTACACCTTC	CASSMDTDGYTF
TRBD2	.	TRBV2	TRBJ2-1	TGTGCCAGCACCCAGACTAGCTCCTACAATGTGCAGTTCTTC	CASTQTSSYNVQFF
.	.	TRBV21-1	TRBJ1-1	TGTGCCAGCAGCGCCCCGGACTCCGCCTCGGACACTGAAGCTTTCTTT	CASSAPDSASDTEAFF
.	few	TRBV21-1	TRBJ2-7	TGTGCCAGTCCCGAGGGAGGTCCTCAGTACTTC	CASPEGGPQYF
.	.	TRBV10-3	TRBJ1-4	TGTGCCATCAGTGAGTCCCGGGCAACTAATGAAAAACTGTTTTTT	CAISESRATNEKLFF
.	.	TRBV28	TRBJ1-5	TGTGCCAGCAAGGGGGGCAATCAGCCCCAGCATTTT	CASKGGNQPQHF
TRBD1	.	TRBV15	TRBJ2-7	TGTGCCACCAGCAGAACGACAGGGACCTACGAGCAGTACTTC	CATSRTTGTYEQYF
TRBD1	.	TRBV28	TRBJ1-1	TGTGCCAGCAGTACCGGGACAGGGGAAGGTGAAGCTTTCTTT	CASSTGTGEGEAFF
.	.	TRBV9	TRBJ2-7	TGTGCCAGCAGCGTGACAGGTTCCTACGAGCAGTACTTC	CASSVTGSYEQYF
.	.	TRBV18	TRBJ1-4	TGTGCCAGCTCCCTCCAACAGGCTGAAAATGAAAAACTGTTTTTT	CASSLQQAENEKLFF
.	.	TRBV4-2	TRBJ2-7	TGTGCCAGCAGCCAAGAATATCCAGGAGGGACCTACGAGCAGTACTTC	CASSQEYPGGTYEQYF
TRBD1	.	TRBV7-2	TRBJ1-5	TGTGCCAGCAGCTTGGGGACAGGGTATCAGCCCCAGCATTTT	CASSLGTGYQPQHF
.	.	TRBV3-1/TRBV3-2	TRBJ2-5	TGTGCCAGCAGCCAAGACCAACTTCGTTACCAAGAGACCCAGTACTTC	CASSQDQLRYQETQYF
.	.	TRBV19	TRBJ2-3	TGTGCCAGTGGACTACAAGCCGGTTCGGATACGCAGTATTTT	CASGLQAGSDTQYF
.	.	TRBV5-1	TRBJ1-6	TGCGCCAGCAGCTTGGCCGGCAGCAGCTCCTATAATTCACCCCTCCACTTT	CASSLAGSSSYNSPLHF
.	.	TRBV6-1	TRBJ1-5	TGTGCCAGCAGTGACCGCGAAGTAAATCAGCCCCAGCATTTT	CASSDREVNQPQHF
.	.	TRBV15	TRBJ1-1	TGTGCCACCAGCAGAGATATGGCGGGGCCCACTGAAGCTTTCTTT	CATSRDMAGPTEAFF
TRBD1	.	TRBV29-1	TRBJ1-1	TGCAGCGCCCCTTTTGGAGGGGGACAGGTGAACACTGAAGCTTTCTTT	CSAPFGGGQVNTEAFF
.	.	TRBV6-1	TRBJ1-6	TGTGCCAGCAGTGAGGGACGGTTGAGCTCCTATAATTCACCCCTCCACTTT	CASSEGRLSSYNSPLHF
.	.	TRBV12-3/TRBV12-4	TRBJ1-5	TGTGCCAGCAGTTCTTCCCATTATCAGCCCCAGCATTTT	CASSSSHYQPQHF
.	.	TRBV3-1/TRBV3-2	TRBJ1-4	TGTCCACAGGGCGCTGAAAAACTGTTTTTT	CPQGAEKLFF
.	.	TRBV19	TRBJ2-7	TGTGCCAGTAGTATAGGAGGTACAGGGTTGACCTACGAGCAGTACTTC	CASSIGGTGLTYEQYF
.	.	TRBV6-5	TRBJ1-3	TGTGCCAGCAGGAGGGGGGACTCTGGAAACACCATATATTTT	CASRRGDSGNTIYF
TRBD1	.	TRBV14	TRBJ2-7	TGTGCCAGCAGCCCCCTGCCGCTTTGGGCCGACAGGGCTGCCTACGAGCAGTACTTC	CASSPLPLWADRAAYEQYF
.	.	TRBV6-2/TRBV6-3	TRBJ1-2	TGTGCCAGCAGTTACTCGGGCAGGGCGGAAGGCTACACCTTC	CASSYSGRAEGYTF
.	.	TRBV28	TRBJ2-6	TGTGCCAGCAGTTTACCTCGGACAAACTCTGGGGCCAACGTCCTGACTTTC	CASSLPRTNSGANVLTF
.	once	TRBV5-4	TRBJ1-1	TGTGCCAGCAGCATGGACAGACAGAACACTGAAGCTTTCTTT	CASSMDRQNTEAFF
.	.	TRBV6-2/TRBV6-3	TRBJ1-4	TGTGCCAGCAGTTACTCGGCGGCCCTAAATGAAAAACTGTTTTTT	CASSYSAALNEKLFF